What follows are 3 T cell receptor beta chains derived from one specimen sequenced in a study of technical replicates of blood from a handful of donors. Produced via immunoSEQ multiplex PCR; TCRdb's table is partial and in-frame only. The table includes roughly 70,000 clones, roughly nine tenths detected once. Sample: T cells isolated from PBMCs. The receptors here all came from a human donor in good health.

The chain has TRBV9 and TRBJ1-4, with D perhaps TRBD1 (5 bases). Germline CDR1 SGDLS, CDR2 YYNGEE. This CDR3 is built from 13 residues. The ends were cut back, 3 bases at V and 5 bases at J, with 8 bases in the middle. The CDR3 loop reads CASSGPGNEKLFF. The CDR3 DNA reads as TGTGCCAGCAGCGGTCCAGGGAATGAAAAACTGTTTTTT.

V usage is TRBV11-3 and J usage is TRBJ2-7, with a possible D match to TRBD2 (5 bases). This CDR3 has 12 residues. The V gene lost 1 base and the J gene lost 7 bases, with 8 bases spanning the gap. CDR1 and CDR2 (germline): SGHNT, YENEEA. The CDR3 is CASSLGPGEQYF. CDR3 in DNA: TGTGCCAGCAGCTTAGGTCCGGGAGAGCAGTACTTC.

The genes are TRBV28 and TRBJ2-7; D might be TRBD2 (6 bases). The CDR3 loop spans 16 amino acids. Trimming left V 4 bases short and J 0 bases short, with 16 bases between. The germline V gene encodes CDR1 MDHEN and CDR2 SYDVKM. As DNA, the CDR3 is TGTGCCAGCAGTTCTAGCGCCTCTCACAGCTCCTACGAGCAGTACTTC. Encoded protein: CASSSSASHSSYEQYF. Together with reference TRBV28 and TRBJ2-7, the CDR3 gives the full variable domain: DVKVTQSSRYLVKRTGEKVFLECVQDMDHENMFWYRQDPGLGLRLIYFSYDVKMKEKGDIPEGYSVSREKKERFSLILESASTNQTSMYLCASSSSASHSSYEQYFGPGTRLTVT.